This TCR beta chain was identified in a study of cytomegalovirus exposure and HLA in healthy donors. Separate from the approximately 670-subject first cohort, the 120-subject validation cohort was the one that the donors belonged to. Study-wide results and caveats: Associated with cytomegalovirus, according to the listing, were approximately 160 TCR beta chains.

Data came from immunoSEQ multiplex PCR; TCRdb stores just in-frame clones and leaves some out. The sample holds roughly 80,000 clones, approximately 95% seen once. To note about this clone: Antigen: not known.

The CDR3 spans 15 residues. Trimming removed 0 bases from V and 6 bases from J, with 14 bases in between. Germline V lookup: CDR1 LNHNV, CDR2 YYDKDF (reference sequence). This receptor was obtained from a woman in her late teens or twenties in good health and CMV-seronegative. This rearrangement joins TRBV15 to TRBJ1-2, with D tentatively TRBD1 (5 bases). What was sequenced was PBMCs. CDR3 residues: CATSRDRGMGHGYTF. CDR3 nucleotides: TGTGCCACCAGCAGAGATCGCGGGATGGGGCATGGCTACACCTTC. Together with reference TRBV15 and TRBJ1-2, the CDR3 gives the full variable domain: DAMVIQNPRYQVTQFGKPVTLSCSQTLNHNVMYWYQQKSSQAPKLLFHYYDKDFNNEADTPDNFQSRRPNTSFCFLDIRSPGLGDTAMYLCATSRDRGMGHGYTFGSGTRLTVV.